These 21 T cell receptor beta chains share one sample of origin, sequenced in a study of control samples from healthy donors and cancer patients. Here immunoSEQ multiplex PCR was the method, and the copy in TCRdb shows in-frame clones only, minus some. Among 190,000 or so clones listed, about 93% were seen once. Sequencing used blood. These receptors were collected from a man between 18 and 35 years old in good health.

The rearrangement joins TRBV10-3 to TRBJ1-2; the match to TRBD1 covers 7 bases. Germline CDR1 ENHRY, CDR2 SYGVKD. Trimming removed 9 bases from V and 6 bases from J; junction bases left unmatched: 10. The CDR3 consists of 13 residues. In DNA form, the CDR3 reads TGTGCCATTAGGGACAGTCCAATGGATGGCTACACCTTC. Its translation: CAIRDSPMDGYTF.

The CDR3 loop is CASSLNLQPNYGYTF. Here the CDR3 DNA reads TGTGCCAGCAGCCTGAATCTACAGCCTAACTATGGCTACACCTTC. The V and J genes are TRBV7-8 and TRBJ1-2; D remains unclear. Trimming shortened V by 5 bases and J by 0 bases, and 13 bases separated the two germline ends. The CDR3 loop spans 15 amino acids. Germline CDR1 reads SGHVS; CDR2 reads FQNEAQ.

A few counts support this clone. V usage is TRBV3-1 (or the pseudogene TRBV3-2) and J usage is TRBJ1-5; D might be TRBD1 (6 bases). This CDR3 spans 13 amino acids. V was trimmed by 2 bases and J by 6 bases, leaving 8 bases between them. The germline V gene has CDR1 LGHDT and CDR2 YNNKEL (reference sequence). The CDR3 DNA reads as TGTGCCAGCAGCCAACGAGGGGGTCAGCCCCAGCATTTT. It encodes CASSQRGGQPQHF.

V usage is TRBV7-2 and J usage is TRBJ1-5; 9 positions agree with TRBD1. CDR3 length: 15 residues. CDR1 is SGHTA and CDR2 is FQGNSA in the germline V gene. V was pared by 5 bases and J by 7 bases, with 9 bases of the junction left unmatched. CDR3 residues: CASSPGDRGEQPQHF. The CDR3 DNA sequence: TGTGCCAGCAGCCCAGGAGACAGGGGGGAGCAGCCCCAGCATTTT.

The CDR3 spells CASSRTGTYTGELFF. The CDR3 DNA sequence: TGTGCCAGCAGTCGCACCGGGACCTACACCGGGGAGCTGTTTTTT. The chain employs TRBV6-5 and TRBJ2-2; D is possibly TRBD1 or TRBD2 (5 bases each). The germline V gene has CDR1 MNHEY and CDR2 SVGAGI. V was trimmed by 5 bases and J by 3 bases, leaving 13 bases between them. This CDR3 comprises 15 residues.

This rearrangement joins TRBV11-2 to TRBJ2-3; possibly TRBD1 or TRBD2 for D (5 bases each). CDR1 is SGHAT, CDR2 FQNNGV, per germline. The V gene lost 2 bases and the J gene lost 4 bases, with 10 bases spanning the gap. CDR3 size: 14 residues. DNA for the CDR3: TGTGCCAGCAGCTTAATCCAGGGAGCAGATACGCAGTATTTT. It specifies CASSLIQGADTQYF.

The table lists this clone with a count of one. V and J are TRBV15 and TRBJ1-1, with TRBD1 matching 7 bases. Germline CDR1 reads LNHNV; CDR2 reads YYDKDF (reference sequence). This CDR3 is 15 amino acids long. J was trimmed by 2 bases and V by 3 bases; bases with no gene match: 6. The CDR3 DNA reads TGTGCCACCAGCAGTGACAGGGCAATCAACACTGAAGCTTTCTTT. This encodes CATSSDRAINTEAFF.

The chain links TRBV4-1 to TRBJ1-3, with TRBD1 matching over 8 bases. Germline V CDR1 and CDR2: MGHRA, YSYEKL. J lost 4 bases, V lost 4 bases, and 9 bases had no gene match. CDR3 length: 16 amino acids. CDR3 amino acids: CASSPGGRGLGNTIYF. The CDR3 DNA reads TGCGCCAGCAGCCCAGGGGGCAGGGGGCTCGGAAACACCATATATTTT.

The J gene is TRBJ2-2, the V gene TRBV5-1; TRBD1 matches at 8 bases. The V segment lost 9 bases and the J segment 0 bases; nucleotides outside the gene matches: 4. In germline, CDR1 is SGHRS, CDR2 YFSETQ. This CDR3 has 14 residues. The CDR3 nucleotides are TGCGCCACAGGGACAGGTGCGAACACCGGGGAGCTGTTTTTT. Protein product: CATGTGANTGELFF.

This chain joins TRBV15 and TRBJ2-6; D unresolved. V shed 5 bases and J shed 1 base, with 12 bases lying between them. Germline assignment: CDR1 LNHNV and CDR2 YYDKDF (reference sequence). The CDR3 is 16 amino acids. The CDR3 DNA reads as TGTGCCACCAGCGACATACTAAAATCTGGGGCCAACGTCCTGACTTTC. As protein: CATSDILKSGANVLTF.

The gene calls are TRBV2 and TRBJ1-4; D is uncertain. This CDR3 contains 12 residues. With 6 bases removed from V and 8 bases from J, the gap between germline ends came to 10 bases. From germline, CDR1 is SNHLY and CDR2 FYNNEI. The CDR3 region is CASRGMGEKLFF. CDR3 coding DNA: TGTGCCAGCAGGGGGATGGGAGAAAAACTGTTTTTT.

This clone came up a few times. The chain joins TRBV19 to TRBJ1-1; the D gene is possibly TRBD1 (5 bases). Germline V gives CDR1 LNHDA, CDR2 SQIVND (reference sequence). The V and J ends lost 5 bases and 2 bases respectively, with 12 bases between them. The CDR3 covers 14 residues. The CDR3 is CASSPQTGNTEAFF. The CDR3 DNA reads as TGTGCCAGTAGTCCCCAAACAGGAAACACTGAAGCTTTCTTT.

The CDR3 nucleotides read TGTGCCACCAGCAGAGCGAGTGACACCATATATTTT. Translated: CATSRASDTIYF. The chain recombines TRBV15 with TRBJ1-3; D gene ambiguous. The V gene lost 1 base and the J gene lost 8 bases, with 6 bases spanning the gap. CDR1 and CDR2 from the germline V gene are LNHNV and YYDKDF (reference sequence). The CDR3 has 12 residues.

The genes are TRBV28 and TRBJ2-7, with D hard to call. V was clipped by 5 bases and J by 2 bases, with 10 bases between them. The length of the CDR3 is 13 residues. Germline values: CDR1 MDHEN, CDR2 SYDVKM. The CDR3 bases are TGTGCCAGCAGTCTCCGGTTAGCCTACGAGCAGTACTTC. Translation gives CASSLRLAYEQYF.

The chain couples TRBV7-8 to TRBJ1-2; a possible D gene is TRBD1 (6 bases). CDR3 length: 16 residues. Trimming removed 1 base from V and 4 bases from J, with 16 bases in between. CDR1 and CDR2 from the germline V gene are SGHVS and FQNEAQ. The CDR3 region has the DNA TGTGCCAGCAGCTTAGTCAGCGCAGGGGTTAGCTATGGCTACACCTTC. Its protein is CASSLVSAGVSYGYTF. The entire variable domain, with the rest obtained from reference TRBV7-8 and TRBJ1-2, is as follows: GAGVSQSPRYKVAKRGQDVALRCDPISGHVSLFWYQQALGQGPEFLTYFQNEAQLDKSGLPSDRFFAERPEGSVSTLKIQRTQQEDSAVYLCASSLVSAGVSYGYTFGSGTRLTVV.

CDR3 sequence (DNA): TGTGCCAGCAGCTCAGAGGGTTACAGCTCCTACAATGAGCAGTTCTTC. Residues: CASSSEGYSSYNEQFF. V is TRBV7-9 and J is TRBJ2-1, with a weak D call TRBD2 (5 bases). Trimming stripped 4 bases from V and 0 bases from J, with 13 bases between. CDR3 length: 16 residues. Germline CDR1 is SEHNR and CDR2 is FQNEAQ (reference sequence).

This clone has just one count. This chain joins TRBV13 and TRBJ1-2, with 8 positions matching TRBD1. The length of the CDR3 is 15 residues. V was clipped by 3 bases and J by 2 bases; unmatched bases: 5. The germline V gene encodes CDR1 PRHDT and CDR2 FYEKMQ (reference sequence). The CDR3 sequence: CASSFRTGGNYGYTF. DNA for the CDR3: TGTGCCAGCAGCTTTCGCACAGGGGGGAACTATGGCTACACCTTC.

The chain employs TRBV27 and TRBJ2-1; 10 bases are shared with TRBD1. The germline V gene has CDR1 MNHEY and CDR2 SMNVEV (reference sequence). CDR3 size: 15 residues. V shed 6 bases and J 4 bases; nucleotides not matched to a gene: 6. Here the CDR3 reads CASRPDRGFYNEQFF. CDR3 sequence (DNA): TGTGCCAGCAGACCGGACAGGGGGTTTTACAATGAGCAGTTCTTC.

The genes are TRBV2 and TRBJ2-7; no reliable D call. This CDR3 spans 11 amino acids. V lost 4 bases and J 7 bases, leaving 8 bases between the germline ends. Germline V CDR1 and CDR2: SNHLY, FYNNEI. The CDR3 reads CASSVWDEQYF. DNA for the CDR3: TGTGCCAGCAGTGTGTGGGATGAGCAGTACTTC.

The CDR3 is CASSSDGLNTEAFF. CDR3 coding DNA: TGCGCCAGCAGCTCCGACGGATTGAACACTGAAGCTTTCTTT. This rearrangement joins TRBV5-1 to TRBJ1-1; the D is unclear. Germline CDR1 and CDR2: SGHRS and YFSETQ. The CDR3 totals 14 residues. V was trimmed by 3 bases and J by 0 bases, leaving 9 bases between them.

The chain joins TRBV14 to TRBJ2-1, with 7 positions matching TRBD2. The CDR3 extends over 15 amino acids. V was pared by 0 bases and J by 4 bases, with 3 bases of the junction left unmatched. From germline, CDR1 is SGHDN and CDR2 FVKESK. CDR3 DNA: TGTGCCAGCAGCCAAGACCCGGGGGGATACAATGAGCAGTTCTTC. Amino acid sequence: CASSQDPGGYNEQFF.